This T cell receptor beta chain was captured by sequencing in a study of CD8+ T cells in alopecia areata. The CDR3 covers 14 residues. CDR1 and CDR2 from the germline V gene are SGHRS and YFSETQ. Trimming took 0 bases from V and 4 from J; bases not matched to a gene: 3. Following RNA extraction, reverse transcription yielded cDNA that acted as the sequencing template. TCRdb keeps only in-frame clones here, not all; method: immunoSEQ multiplex PCR. This table has about 120,000 clones, 50% to 75% appearing once. Documented treatment: oral pan-JAK inhibitor, 5-10 mg twice daily. To note about this clone: Other DNA variants within this sample encode the same CDR3.

Material: CD8+ T cells sorted from blood, obtained at week 4, from a patient treated with tofacitinib. The sequence came from a human donor with alopecia areata. The rearrangement links TRBV5-1 to TRBJ1-2, with 7 bases identical to TRBD1. CDR3 DNA: TGCGCCAGCAGCTTGGACAGGGGAAGCTATGGCTACACCTTC. Translating it yields CASSLDRGSYGYTF. Filled out from reference TRBV5-1 and TRBJ1-2, the complete variable domain reads KAGVTQTPRYLIKTRGQQVTLSCSPISGHRSVSWYQQTPGQGLQFLFEYFSETQRNKGNFPGRFSGRQFSNSRSEMNVSTLELGDSALYLCASSLDRGSYGYTFGSGTRLTVV.